This TCR beta chain was recovered during a study of blood T cells in healthy people across ages. General study results and limits: Researchers report that TCR beta diversity correlated strongly with naive T cell percentage.

With regard to this clonotype: Its specificity is not known.

Primers used in a second PCR of roughly 7 to 12 cycles were a sample-barcoded 5' primer and a J-beta primer mix. A template-switch adaptor that had 12 random nucleotides put a tag on each cDNA molecule. Via MiXCR, TCRdb re-called the 5' RACE reads, giving one row per CDR3 protein. The data hold over 500,000 distinct CDR3 sequences, with roughly a quarter observed a single time. Trimming took 2 bases from V and 3 from J, leaving 7 bases between them. The CDR3 covers 13 residues. Germline CDR1 and CDR2: SEHNR and FQNEAQ (reference sequence). These records were also assigned to another study, of T cells of mothers and their children. From that report: Three healthy Caucasian mothers served as donors, and their six children did as well. The authors added sample barcodes and 2-4 random nucleotides using the M1S primer of the second PCR.

The chain couples TRBV7-9 to TRBJ2-5, with D maybe TRBD2 (5 bases). This TCR derives from a boy between 2 and 10 years old in good health. What was sequenced was blood. CDR3 region: CASSLNGKETQYF. CDR3 nucleotides: TGTGCCAGCAGCTTAAACGGGAAAGAGACCCAGTACTTC.